The present entry profiles one T cell receptor beta chain with its context. Its antigen is unidentified. These data are taken from a study of T-cell memory formation after mild COVID-19. Study details: Largely donor-specific sequence clusters came from a couple of donors.

Overall study findings and caveats: Clones contracting day 15 to 85 were balanced CD4/CD8; later expanders leaned CD4+. Largely, contracting CD4+ clones fell within CM and EM, and contracting CD8+ clones within EMRA. Pre-infection memory carried some responding clones, suggesting that cross-reactive memory joined.

TCRdb analysed the 5' RACE reads with MiXCR anew, one entry per CDR3 protein. The table includes hundreds of thousands of distinct CDR3 sequences, around a quarter detected once. J gave up 8 bases and V 5 bases, and 6 bases lay outside the gene matches. The CDR3 has 13 amino acids. The chain recombines TRBV12-3 or TRBV12-4 with TRBJ2-1, with 7 nucleotides matching TRBD2. The TCR originated in an adult woman who had mild COVID-19 (a few samples of this study predate the infection). Cell type and time point are not known. Sample: PBMCs or a T cell subset sorted from them (not recorded which). The CDR3 reads CASSHTLADEQFF. The CDR3 nucleotides read TGTGCCAGCAGTCACACGCTAGCGGATGAGCAGTTCTTC.